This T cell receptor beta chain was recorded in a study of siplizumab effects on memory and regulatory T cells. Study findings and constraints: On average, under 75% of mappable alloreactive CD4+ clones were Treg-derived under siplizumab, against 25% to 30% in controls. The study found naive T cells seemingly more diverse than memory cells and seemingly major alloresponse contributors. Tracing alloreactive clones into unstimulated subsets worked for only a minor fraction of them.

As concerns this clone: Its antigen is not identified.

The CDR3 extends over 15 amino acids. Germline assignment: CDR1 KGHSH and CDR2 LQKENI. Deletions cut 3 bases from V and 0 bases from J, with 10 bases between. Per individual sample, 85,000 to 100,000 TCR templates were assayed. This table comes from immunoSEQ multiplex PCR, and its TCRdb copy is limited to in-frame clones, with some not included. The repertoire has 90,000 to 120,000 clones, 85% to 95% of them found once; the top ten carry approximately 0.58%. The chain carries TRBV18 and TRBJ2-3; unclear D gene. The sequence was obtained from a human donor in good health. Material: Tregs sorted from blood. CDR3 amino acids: CASSPLQSSTDTQYF. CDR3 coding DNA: TGTGCCAGCTCACCCCTCCAGTCGAGCACAGATACGCAGTATTTT. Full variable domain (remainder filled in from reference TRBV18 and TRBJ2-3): NAGVMQNPRHLVRRRGQEARLRCSPMKGHSHVYWYRQLPEEGLKFMVYLQKENIIDESGMPKERFSAEFPKEGPSILRIQQVVRGDSAAYFCASSPLQSSTDTQYFGPGTRLTVL.